This T cell receptor (beta chain) emerged from a study of blood T cell repertoires in COVID-19. The junction had 7 bases not matched to a gene; V was cut back by 4 bases and J by 1 base. This CDR3 is built from 18 residues. The germline V gene has CDR1 MNHNS and CDR2 SASEGT. TCRdb's copy holds only in-frame clones and misses some; the assay was immunoSEQ multiplex PCR. The repertoire holds some 320,000 clones, with 90% as singletons. The specimen was PBMCs or T cells enriched from blood (not recorded which). The TCR originated in a man aged 55 to 69 who had recovered from COVID-19. V usage is TRBV6-1 and J usage is TRBJ2-3, with 14 bases matching TRBD2. As DNA, the CDR3 is TGTGCCAGCAGTGGTGGACTAGCGGGGGGTCCTCGCACAGATACGCAGTATTTT. Amino acid sequence: CASSGGLAGGPRTDTQYF.